The clone carrying this TCR beta chain was recorded once. Its antigen is unknown. The data were taken from a study of T-cell reconstitution after alpha-beta-depleted transplantation in children. TCRbeta library preparation incorporated unique molecular identifiers. TCRdb processed the PCR reads anew with MiXCR; each CDR3 protein has one entry. Of about 470,000 distinct CDR3 sequences listed, roughly 44% were seen once; the top ten hold 27%. Regarding the study as a whole: For some patients, TCRbeta diversity was high at day 60 because of recipient T cells and thymic progenitors that survived. T-cell numbers and diversity, one year after transplant, stemmed largely from T cells that were newly produced. After transplant, at about two months, alpha-beta T cells were reportedly derived from several hundred expanded graft clones.

Trimming pared 1 base from V and 6 bases from J, leaving 19 bases between. CDR1 and CDR2 from the germline V gene are DFQATT and SNEGSKA (reference sequence). The length of the CDR3 is 16 residues. J is TRBJ1-5 and V is TRBV20-1; possible D gene TRBD1, 6 bases. The clonotype originates from a girl aged 2 to 9 with aplastic anemia, due to receive a stem cell transplant. Specimen: PBMCs, collected before TCRalphabeta/CD19-depleted stem cell transplant. The CDR3 loop reads CSARGLARGVGQPQHF. Written as DNA, the CDR3 is TGCAGTGCTAGAGGTTTGGCCAGGGGAGTCGGTCAGCCCCAGCATTTT.